This TCR beta chain was identified during a study of vaccination effects on CD4 cells after COVID-19. Study-wide context: The second dose preceded post-vaccine samples by a median of 72 days.

On this clone itself: What it recognizes is unknown.

General study points: After vaccination of healthy people, only 1 of 255 vaccine-induced clones cross-reacted with common cold coronaviruses.

The repertoire was sequenced with immunoSEQ multiplex PCR; TCRdb's copy has only in-frame clones and lacks some. The sample includes some 50,000 clones, 74% of them seen just once. CD4+ T cells specific for antigen were expanded with viral peptide pools by the ViraFEST assay before sequencing. The culture ran for nine to eleven days, and then CD4+ T cells were isolated. Participants got two doses of BNT162b2 or mRNA-1273 vaccine. The researchers cultured fewer than 2.5 million PBMC per well with about 10 IU/ml IL-2 and 7.5 to 10 ug/ml peptides. This CDR3 has 17 residues. Germline trimming cut 5 bases from V and 6 bases from J; bases unmatched to any gene: 15. CDR1 is LNHNV and CDR2 is YYDKDF in the germline V gene (reference sequence).

This specimen was CD4+ T cells from PBMCs cultured with HCoV-OC43 spike peptides, taken after COVID-19 vaccination. This sample's subset: HCoV-OC43 spike overlapping peptide pool stimulation. The TCR comes from a human donor who received a COVID-19 vaccine. The V and J genes are TRBV15 and TRBJ1-2; 10 positions agree with TRBD1. The CDR3 spells CATSFRQGAYISNGYTF. The CDR3 DNA is TGTGCCACCAGCTTTCGACAGGGGGCCTATATATCGAATGGCTACACCTTC.